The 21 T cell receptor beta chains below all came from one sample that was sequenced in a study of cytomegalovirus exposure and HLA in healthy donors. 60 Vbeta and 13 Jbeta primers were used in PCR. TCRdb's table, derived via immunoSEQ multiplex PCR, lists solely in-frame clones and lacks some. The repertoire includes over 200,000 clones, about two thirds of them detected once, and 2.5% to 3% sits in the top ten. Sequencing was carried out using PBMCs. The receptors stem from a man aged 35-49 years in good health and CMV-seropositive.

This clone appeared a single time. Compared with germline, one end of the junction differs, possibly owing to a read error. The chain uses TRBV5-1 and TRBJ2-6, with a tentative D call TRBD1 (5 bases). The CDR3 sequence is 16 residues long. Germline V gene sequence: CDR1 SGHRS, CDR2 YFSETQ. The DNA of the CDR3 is TGCGCCAGCAGCTTTGAAGAAAGCTCTGGGGCCAACGCCCTGACTTTC. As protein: CASSFEESSGANALTF. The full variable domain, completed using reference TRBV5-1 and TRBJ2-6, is KAGVTQTPRYLIKTRGQQVTLSCSPISGHRSVSWYQQTPGQGLQFLFEYFSETQRNKGNFPGRFSGRQFSNSRSEMNVSTLELGDSALYLCASSFEESSGANALTFGAGSRLTVL.

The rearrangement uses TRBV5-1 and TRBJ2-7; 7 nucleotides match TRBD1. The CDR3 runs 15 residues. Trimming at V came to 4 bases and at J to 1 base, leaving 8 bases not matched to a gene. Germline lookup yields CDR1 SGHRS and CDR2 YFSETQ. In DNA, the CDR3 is TGCGCCAGCAGCGATGGGACAGCCCTTTCCTACGAGCAGTACTTC. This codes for CASSDGTALSYEQYF. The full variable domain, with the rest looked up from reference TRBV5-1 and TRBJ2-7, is KAGVTQTPRYLIKTRGQQVTLSCSPISGHRSVSWYQQTPGQGLQFLFEYFSETQRNKGNFPGRFSGRQFSNSRSEMNVSTLELGDSALYLCASSDGTALSYEQYFGPGTRLTVT.

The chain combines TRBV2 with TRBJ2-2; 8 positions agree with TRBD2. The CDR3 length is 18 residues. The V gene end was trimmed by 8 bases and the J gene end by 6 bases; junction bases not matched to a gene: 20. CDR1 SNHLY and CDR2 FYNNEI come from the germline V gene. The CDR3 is CASGGALYSGELSGELFF. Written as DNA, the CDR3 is TGTGCCAGCGGGGGGGCTCTTTATAGCGGGGAATTATCCGGGGAGCTGTTTTTT.

The CDR3 DNA reads TGTGCCAGCAGTGACCAGGGTTATGAGCAGTTCTTC. This encodes CASSDQGYEQFF. This chain joins TRBV6-1 and TRBJ2-1; a weak D match, TRBD1 (5 bases). The germline V gene encodes CDR1 MNHNS and CDR2 SASEGT. This CDR3 region has 12 residues. V lost 3 bases and J 8 bases, leaving 8 bases between the germline ends.

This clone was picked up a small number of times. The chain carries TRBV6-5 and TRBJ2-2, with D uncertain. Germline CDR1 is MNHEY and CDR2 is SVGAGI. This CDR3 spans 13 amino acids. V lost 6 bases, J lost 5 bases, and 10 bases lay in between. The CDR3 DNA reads TGTGCCAGCAGCCAGACAACGACCGGGGAGCTGTTTTTT. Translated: CASSQTTTGELFF.

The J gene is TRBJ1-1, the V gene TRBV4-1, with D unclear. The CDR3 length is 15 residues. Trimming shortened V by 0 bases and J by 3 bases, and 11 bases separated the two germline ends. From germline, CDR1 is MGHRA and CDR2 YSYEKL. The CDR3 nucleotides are TGCGCCAGCAGCCAAGAAACCGGGTTGGACACTGAAGCTTTCTTT. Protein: CASSQETGLDTEAFF.

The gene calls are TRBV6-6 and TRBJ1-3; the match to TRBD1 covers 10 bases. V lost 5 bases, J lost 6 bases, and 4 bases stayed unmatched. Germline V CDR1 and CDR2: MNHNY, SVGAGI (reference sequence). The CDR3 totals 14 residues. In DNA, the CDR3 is TGTGCCAGCAGTCCCGGGACAGGGGTAAACACCATATATTTT. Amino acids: CASSPGTGVNTIYF.

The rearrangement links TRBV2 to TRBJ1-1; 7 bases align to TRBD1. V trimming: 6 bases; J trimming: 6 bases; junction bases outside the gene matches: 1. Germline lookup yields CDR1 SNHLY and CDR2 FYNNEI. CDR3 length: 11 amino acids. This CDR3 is CASRGTAEAFF. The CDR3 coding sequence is TGTGCCAGCAGGGGGACAGCTGAAGCTTTCTTT.

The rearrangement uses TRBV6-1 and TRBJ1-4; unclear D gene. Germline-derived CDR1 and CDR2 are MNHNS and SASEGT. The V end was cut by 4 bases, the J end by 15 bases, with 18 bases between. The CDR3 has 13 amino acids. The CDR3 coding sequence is TGTGCCAGCAGTGCCACGACCCTCCTCGAGGTGTTTTTT. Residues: CASSATTLLEVFF.

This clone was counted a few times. CDR3 nucleotide sequence: TGCGCCAGCAGCCGTCCGGGGGGCGCTTACGATGGCTACACCTTC. Its protein product is CASSRPGGAYDGYTF. The J gene is TRBJ1-2, the V gene TRBV5-1; weak D call: TRBD1 (6 bases). Germline V gene sequence: CDR1 SGHRS, CDR2 YFSETQ. Trimming cost V 4 bases and J 6 bases, with 19 bases left between them. The CDR3 is made up of 15 amino acids.

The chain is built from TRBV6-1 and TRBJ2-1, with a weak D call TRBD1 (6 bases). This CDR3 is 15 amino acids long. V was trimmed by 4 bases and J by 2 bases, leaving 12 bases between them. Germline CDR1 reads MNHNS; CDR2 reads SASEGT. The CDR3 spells CASSGRRTAYNEQFF. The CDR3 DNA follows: TGTGCCAGCAGTGGCAGAAGGACAGCCTACAATGAGCAGTTCTTC.

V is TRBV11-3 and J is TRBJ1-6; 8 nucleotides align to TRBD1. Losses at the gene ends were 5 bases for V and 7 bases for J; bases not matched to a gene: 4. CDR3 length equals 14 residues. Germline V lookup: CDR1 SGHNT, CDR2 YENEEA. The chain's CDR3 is CASSPGDRNSPLHF. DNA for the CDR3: TGTGCCAGCAGCCCTGGGGACAGGAATTCACCCCTCCACTTT.

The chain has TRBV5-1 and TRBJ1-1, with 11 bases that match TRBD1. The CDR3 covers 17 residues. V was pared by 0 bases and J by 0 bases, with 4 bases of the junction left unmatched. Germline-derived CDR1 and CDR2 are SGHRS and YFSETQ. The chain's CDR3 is CASSLARDRGMNTEAFF. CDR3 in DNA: TGCGCCAGCAGCTTGGCCCGGGACAGGGGGATGAACACTGAAGCTTTCTTT.

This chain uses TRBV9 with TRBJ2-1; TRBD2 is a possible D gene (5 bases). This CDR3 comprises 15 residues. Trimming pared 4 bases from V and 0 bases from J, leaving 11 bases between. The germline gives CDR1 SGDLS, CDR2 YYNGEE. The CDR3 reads CASSPRTYSYNEQFF. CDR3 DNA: TGTGCCAGCAGCCCCCGGACTTACTCCTACAATGAGCAGTTCTTC.

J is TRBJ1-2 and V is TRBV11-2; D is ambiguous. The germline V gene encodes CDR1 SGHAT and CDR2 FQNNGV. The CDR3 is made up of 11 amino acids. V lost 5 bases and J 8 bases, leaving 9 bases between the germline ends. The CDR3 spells CASSDTVGYTF. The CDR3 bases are TGTGCCAGCAGCGACACAGTGGGCTACACCTTC. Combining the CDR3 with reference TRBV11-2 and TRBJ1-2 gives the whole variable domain EAGVAQSPRYKIIEKRQSVAFWCNPISGHATLYWYQQILGQGPKLLIQFQNNGVVDDSQLPKDRFSAERLKGVDSTLKIQPAKLEDSAVYLCASSDTVGYTFGSGTRLTVV.

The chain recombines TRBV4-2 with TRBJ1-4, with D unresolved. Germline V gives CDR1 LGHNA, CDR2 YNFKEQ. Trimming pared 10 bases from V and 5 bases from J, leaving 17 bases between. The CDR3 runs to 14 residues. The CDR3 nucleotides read TGTGCCACCTCGGAGAGTGTAGGAAATGAAAAACTGTTTTTT. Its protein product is CATSESVGNEKLFF.

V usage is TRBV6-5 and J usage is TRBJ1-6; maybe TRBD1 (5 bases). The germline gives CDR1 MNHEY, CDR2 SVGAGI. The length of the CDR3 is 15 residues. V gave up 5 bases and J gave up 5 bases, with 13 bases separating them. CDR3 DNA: TGTGCCAGCAGTAGGGGCAGAGAAGATAATTCACCCCTCCACTTT. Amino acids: CASSRGREDNSPLHF.

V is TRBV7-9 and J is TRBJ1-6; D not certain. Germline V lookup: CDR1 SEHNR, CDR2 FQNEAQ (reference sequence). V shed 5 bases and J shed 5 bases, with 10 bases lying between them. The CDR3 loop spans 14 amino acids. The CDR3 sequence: CASSRRGDNSPLHF. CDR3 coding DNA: TGTGCCAGCAGCCGCCGCGGGGATAATTCACCCCTCCACTTT.

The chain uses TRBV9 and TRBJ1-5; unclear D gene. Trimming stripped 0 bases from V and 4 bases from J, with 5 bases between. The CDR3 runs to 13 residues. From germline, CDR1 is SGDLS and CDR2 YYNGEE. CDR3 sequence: CASSVGQNQPQHF. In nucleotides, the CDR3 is TGTGCCAGCAGCGTAGGGCAGAATCAGCCCCAGCATTTT.

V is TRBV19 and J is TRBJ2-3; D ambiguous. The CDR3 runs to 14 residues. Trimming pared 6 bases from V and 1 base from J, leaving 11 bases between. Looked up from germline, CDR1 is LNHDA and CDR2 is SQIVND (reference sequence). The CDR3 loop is CASRVGLGTDTQYF. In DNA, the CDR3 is TGTGCCAGTAGGGTGGGCTTAGGCACAGATACGCAGTATTTT.

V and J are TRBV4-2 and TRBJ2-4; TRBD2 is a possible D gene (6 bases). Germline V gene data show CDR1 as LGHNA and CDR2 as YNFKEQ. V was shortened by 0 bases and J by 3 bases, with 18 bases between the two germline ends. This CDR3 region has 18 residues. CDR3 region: CASSQEMGRGSYKNIQYF. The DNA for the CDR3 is TGTGCCAGCAGCCAAGAGATGGGTCGGGGGAGTTACAAAAACATTCAGTACTTC.